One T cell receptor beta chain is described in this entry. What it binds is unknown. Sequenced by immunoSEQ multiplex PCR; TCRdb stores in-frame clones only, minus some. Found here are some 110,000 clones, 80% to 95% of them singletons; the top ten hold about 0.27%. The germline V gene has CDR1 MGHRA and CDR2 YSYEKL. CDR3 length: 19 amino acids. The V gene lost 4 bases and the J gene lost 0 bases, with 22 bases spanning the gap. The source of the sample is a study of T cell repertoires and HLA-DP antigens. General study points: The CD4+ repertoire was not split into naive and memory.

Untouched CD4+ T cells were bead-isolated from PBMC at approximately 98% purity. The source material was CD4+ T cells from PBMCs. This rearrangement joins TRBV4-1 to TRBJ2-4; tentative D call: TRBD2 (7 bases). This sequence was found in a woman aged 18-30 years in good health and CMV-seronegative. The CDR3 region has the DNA TGCGCCAGCAGCCCCCAGTTGGGGGGGCGATTACTAGCCAAAAACATTCAGTACTTC. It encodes CASSPQLGGRLLAKNIQYF.